The source of this T cell receptor beta chain is a study of CD8 T cells in ankylosing spondylitis (dated by TCRdb to the late 2010s). The study in broad terms: The study set out to find disease-linked TCR variants by profiling T cell receptor beta repertoires in ankylosing spondylitis patients and healthy donors. The full study cohort was made up of about 25 ankylosing spondylitis patients and 95 to 130 healthy donors. Samples of peripheral blood were taken, and for ankylosing spondylitis patients, synovial fluid was collected as well. Study-wide findings and limitations: In peripheral blood, the disease-linked clones were found at relatively low frequencies and had a CD8+ phenotype. According to the report, matched synovial fluid samples from ankylosing spondylitis patients were significantly enriched for the disease-linked clones. Some of the motif variants had been reported before in the synovial fluid and blood of reactive arthritis patients, a finding that suggests common disease-initiation mechanisms. A TCR beta motif of several highly homologous amino acid variants appeared characteristic of blood from ankylosing spondylitis patients.

V was cut back by 6 bases and J by 1 base, leaving a gap of 13 bases between them. The CDR3, cysteine through phenylalanine, is 14 amino acids long. The only DNA kept is the CDR3, 42 bases in frame from the first base. This sample was sequenced with an Illumina HiSeq 2500. Quantitative 5'-RACE with molecular barcodes was the method used to prepare the TCR beta libraries. As for the original processing: Disease-linked TCR variants were identified with a new computational method built on a probabilistic model of VDJ rearrangement. TCRdb cleaned the public reads at Q25 with fastp, built clones with MiXCR and kept in-frame beta chains. A single entry per CDR3 protein holds the most common genes and DNA from its merged rows. These V and J calls derive from TCRdb rather than the authors' analysis. The sample includes 150,000 or so distinct CDR3 sequences, with approximately 9% observed a single time. The top ten hold over 12% of the sample.

There are many counts of this clonotype. There is no known antigen for this receptor. The input lacks base qualities; no much larger clone sits a single base away. The V and J genes are TRBV12-3 or TRBV12-4 and TRBJ2-7, with an unclear D gene assignment. The receptor was isolated from a female donor with ankylosing spondylitis or in good health (not recorded which). Input material: blood, either unsorted or a sorted T cell fraction (not recorded which). The DNA reads as follows: TGTGCCAGCAGCCCCTCGATGCGGTCCTACGAGCAGTACTTC. Its coded protein is CASSPSMRSYEQYF.